Presented here are 10 T cell receptor beta chains from one specimen sequenced in a study of blood T cell repertoires in COVID-19. The data were produced by immunoSEQ multiplex PCR, yet TCRdb's version contains in-frame clones alone and is incomplete. The table records under 450,000 clones, approximately 90% of them present only once. Sequencing input: peripheral blood. Every receptor here comes from a woman in her thirties or forties with COVID-19, enrolled during active disease.

The rearrangement uses TRBV18 and TRBJ1-1; D is perhaps TRBD1 (5 bases). This CDR3 contains 14 residues. V was trimmed by 1 base and J by 4 bases, leaving 10 bases between them. Germline-derived CDR1 and CDR2 are KGHSH and LQKENI. In DNA, the CDR3 is TGTGCCAGCTCACCACAGGGGAGGGGCACTGAAGCTTTCTTT. As protein: CASSPQGRGTEAFF. Together with reference TRBV18 and TRBJ1-1, the CDR3 gives the full variable domain: NAGVMQNPRHLVRRRGQEARLRCSPMKGHSHVYWYRQLPEEGLKFMVYLQKENIIDESGMPKERFSAEFPKEGPSILRIQQVVRGDSAAYFCASSPQGRGTEAFFGQGTRLTVV.

The chain recombines TRBV28 with TRBJ1-2, with 8 bases that match TRBD1. J gave up 8 bases and V 6 bases, and 11 bases lay outside the gene matches. This CDR3 is 14 amino acids long. The germline gives CDR1 MDHEN, CDR2 SYDVKM. CDR3 protein: CASRGTGGPKGYTF. CDR3 coding DNA: TGTGCCAGCAGAGGGACAGGCGGCCCGAAGGGCTACACCTTC.

This rearrangement joins TRBV27 to TRBJ2-1, with TRBD2 matching 9 bases. From germline, CDR1 is MNHEY and CDR2 SMNVEV (reference sequence). Trimming took 5 bases from V and 4 from J; bases not matched to a gene: 9. CDR3 length: 16 amino acids. CDR3 in DNA: TGTGCCAGCAGTAGGGGTAGCGGGGGAGCTTACAATGAGCAGTTCTTC. This sequence encodes CASSRGSGGAYNEQFF.

The chain carries TRBV25-1 and TRBJ1-1; 10 bases are shared with TRBD1. The CDR3 runs 15 residues. Germline V gene data show CDR1 as MGHDK and CDR2 as SYGVNS. The trim removed 5 bases at V and 3 bases at J, leaving 6 bases unmatched. DNA of the CDR3: TGTGCCAGCAGTACGACAGGGGGCAAGTACACTGAAGCTTTCTTT. This sequence encodes CASSTTGGKYTEAFF.

The V call is TRBV9, the J call TRBJ1-1; 9 bases are a match to TRBD1. From germline, CDR1 is SGDLS and CDR2 YYNGEE. CDR3 length: 16 amino acids. J was trimmed by 5 bases and V by 3 bases; bases with no gene match: 11. The CDR3 loop is CASSGGKDRGRTEAFF. The CDR3, as DNA: TGTGCCAGCAGCGGGGGAAAGGACAGGGGAAGGACTGAAGCTTTCTTT.

The chain employs TRBV5-1 and TRBJ2-1, with 8 bases matching TRBD2. V shed 7 bases and J 8 bases; nucleotides not matched to a gene: 11. CDR1 SGHRS and CDR2 YFSETQ come from the germline V gene. The CDR3 runs to 14 residues. CDR3 in amino acids: CASVSGTRSYEQFF. CDR3 bases: TGCGCCAGCGTTTCCGGGACTAGGTCATATGAGCAGTTCTTC. Complete variable domain (other parts from reference TRBV5-1 and TRBJ2-1): KAGVTQTPRYLIKTRGQQVTLSCSPISGHRSVSWYQQTPGQGLQFLFEYFSETQRNKGNFPGRFSGRQFSNSRSEMNVSTLELGDSALYLCASVSGTRSYEQFFGPGTRLTVL.

Only a few counts were recorded for this clone. The V call is TRBV30, the J call TRBJ1-1; 7 bases map to TRBD1. Trimming at V came to 1 base and at J to 3 bases, leaving 5 bases not matched to a gene. Germline values: CDR1 GTSNPN, CDR2 SVGIG (reference sequence). This CDR3 contains 14 residues. The CDR3 bases are TGTGCCTGGAGTGAGGGCAGGGGGGACACTGAAGCTTTCTTT. This codes for CAWSEGRGDTEAFF.

The CDR3 coding sequence is TGTGCCAGCAGTTCGGGGGGCGTAGAGACCCAGTACTTC. This encodes CASSSGGVETQYF. V and J are TRBV7-9 and TRBJ2-5, with D possibly matching TRBD2 (7 bases). The CDR3 length is 13 residues. V was pared by 6 bases and J by 4 bases, with 12 bases between. From germline, CDR1 is SEHNR and CDR2 FQNEAQ (reference sequence).

The chain links TRBV19 to TRBJ1-2, with TRBD1 as a possible D gene (6 bases). The CDR3 consists of 13 residues. The germline CDR1 and CDR2 sequences are LNHDA and SQIVND (reference sequence). V was shortened by 3 bases and J by 5 bases, with 10 bases between the two germline ends. The CDR3 loop is CASSMSGHYGYTF. CDR3 nucleotides: TGTGCCAGTAGTATGTCGGGACATTATGGCTACACCTTC. Supplemented by reference TRBV19 and TRBJ1-2, the full variable domain reads DGGITQSPKYLFRKEGQNVTLSCEQNLNHDAMYWYRQDPGQGLRLIYYSQIVNDFQKGDIAEGYSVSREKKESFPLTVTSAQKNPTAFYLCASSMSGHYGYTFGSGTRLTVV.

The chain uses TRBV5-1 and TRBJ2-3; no firm D call. Trimming shortened V by 0 bases and J by 4 bases, and 6 bases separated the two germline ends. The V gene's germline CDR1 is SGHRS and CDR2 YFSETQ. The CDR3 sequence is 13 residues long. The CDR3 sequence: CASSLASSDTQYF. The CDR3 nucleotides are TGCGCCAGCAGCTTGGCCTCCTCAGATACGCAGTATTTT.